These T cell receptor beta chains were read from a single sample in a study of cytomegalovirus exposure and HLA in healthy donors. Libraries were prepared by immunoSEQ multiplex PCR; TCRdb keeps only in-frame clonotypes and omits some of them. Of 150,000 to 200,000 clones in the sample, around 76% were seen once. Sequencing was done on a sample of PBMCs. The source is a man between 40 and 49 years old in good health and CMV-seropositive. The CDR3 runs from the conserved cysteine through the conserved F or W.

v_call cdr3_aa
TRBV2 CASRQHRETQYF
TRBV27 CASRSTSGQVGNQPQHF
TRBV7-9 CASSLGGRGSRELNSPLHF
TRBV5-6 CASSLGGGAAKNIQYF
TRBV7-2 CASSFLGTGAYGYTF
TRBV27 CASSFRAGGSGANVLTF
TRBV7-6 CASSLGAGEWYF
TRBV5-8 CASDRSTEAFF
TRBV6-5 CASRKTGLNEQFF
TRBV6-5 CASRNRQGLGGYTF
TRBV5-6 CASSPGPPTGVNTEAFF
TRBV7-9 CASSRPGRGKETQYF
TRBV11-2 CASSLSQAGGELFF
TRBV21-1 CASRSTYLGDEKLFF
TRBV7-9 CASRQGMNTEAFF
TRBV18 CASSPGLNEKLFF
TRBV6-5 CASSYRGETQYF
TRBV19 CASQGQGYSPLHF
TRBV11-3 CASSLRWTNRLSSGANVLTF
TRBV5-4 CASSLDYSGSTDTQYF
TRBV29-1 CSVEDFAKPDNEQFF
TRBV27 CASSLRAGDTDTQYF
TRBV6-5 CASSTLSGLGETQYF
TRBV7-9 CASSLDYWANSPLHF
TRBV5-6 CASSPRGVGDRYGYTF
TRBV7-6 CASSLWKNGEDTQYF
TRBV4-1 CASSQGTGNYGYTF
TRBV30 CAWSVGPKRNTGELFF
TRBV18 CASSPSLRDNEKLFF
TRBV7-2 CASSQGLISNQPQHF
TRBV19 CASSIASSPLHF
TRBV10-3 CAIRQGQGADYGYTF
TRBV4-3 CASSQDVRNTEAFF
TRBV7-2 CASIRGSESRGYTF
TRBV6-4 CASSVQGWTGELFF
TRBV6-5 CASSNTGQKSGELFF
TRBV29-1 CSVEDAVRGFREKLFF
TRBV7-2 CASSQDSRHSYGYTF
TRBV5-5 CASSLASGREQYF
TRBV6-4 CASSDSGAANTGELFF
TRBV5-6 CASSSQGALNEQYF
TRBV27 CASSLRGLDYGYTF
TRBV19 CATLPLAGSSYNEQFF
TRBV15 CATSRDPGRGTGGELFF
TRBV4-1 CASSSPTSATEAFF
TRBV7-2 CASRSGTAEQYF
TRBV6-1 CASSIRQDYGYTF
TRBV4-1 CASSQEWDLLAFF
TRBV9 CASSAGLAGAYNEQFF
TRBV20-1 CSARDQTEAFF